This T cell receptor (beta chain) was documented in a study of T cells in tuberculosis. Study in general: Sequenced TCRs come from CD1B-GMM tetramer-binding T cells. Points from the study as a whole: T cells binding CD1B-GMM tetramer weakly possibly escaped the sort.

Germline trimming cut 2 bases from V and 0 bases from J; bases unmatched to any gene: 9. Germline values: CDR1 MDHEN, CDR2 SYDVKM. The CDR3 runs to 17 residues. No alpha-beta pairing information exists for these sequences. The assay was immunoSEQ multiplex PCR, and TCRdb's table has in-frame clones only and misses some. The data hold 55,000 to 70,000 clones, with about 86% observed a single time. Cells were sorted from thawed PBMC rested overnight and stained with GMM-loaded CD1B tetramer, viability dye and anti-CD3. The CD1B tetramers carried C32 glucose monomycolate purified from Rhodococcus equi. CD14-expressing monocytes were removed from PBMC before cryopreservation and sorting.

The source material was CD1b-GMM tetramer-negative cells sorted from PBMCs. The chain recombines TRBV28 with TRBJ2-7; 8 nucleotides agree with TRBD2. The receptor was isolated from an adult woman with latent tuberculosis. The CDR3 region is CASSLPSTSGASYEQYF. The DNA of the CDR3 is TGTGCCAGCAGTTTACCATCTACTAGCGGAGCCTCCTACGAGCAGTACTTC.